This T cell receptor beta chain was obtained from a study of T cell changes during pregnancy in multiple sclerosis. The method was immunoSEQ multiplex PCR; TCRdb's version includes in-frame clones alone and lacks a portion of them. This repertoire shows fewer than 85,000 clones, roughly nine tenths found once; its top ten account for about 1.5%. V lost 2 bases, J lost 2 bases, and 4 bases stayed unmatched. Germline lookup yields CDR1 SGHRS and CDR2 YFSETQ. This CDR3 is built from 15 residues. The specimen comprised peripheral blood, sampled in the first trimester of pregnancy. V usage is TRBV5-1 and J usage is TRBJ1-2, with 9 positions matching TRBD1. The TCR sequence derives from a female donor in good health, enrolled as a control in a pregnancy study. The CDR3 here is CASSLQGAENYGYTF. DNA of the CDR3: TGCGCCAGCAGCTTACAGGGGGCGGAGAACTATGGCTACACCTTC.